This T cell receptor (beta chain) was observed in a study of T-cell memory formation after mild COVID-19. Study information: TCR clusters largely stayed donor specific.

Findings of the study overall: Cross-reactive memory appears to have joined, as suggested by some responding clones showing up in pre-infection memory.

TCR alpha and TCR beta cDNA libraries carrying sample barcodes and UMIs were produced by 5'RACE using constant-segment primers. TCRdb processed the 5' RACE reads anew with MiXCR; each CDR3 protein has one entry. The sample records a few hundred thousand distinct CDR3 sequences, 9.4% being singletons. This CDR3 has 14 amino acids. CDR1 and CDR2 (germline): LGHNA, YSLEER. The ends were cut back, 0 bases at V and 0 bases at J, with 3 bases in the middle. Regarding this clonotype: As yet, its antigen is unknown.

This chain connects TRBV4-3 to TRBJ1-5; no firm D call. Material for sequencing was PBMCs or a T cell subset sorted from them (not recorded which). The clonotype was recovered from a man aged 18 to 30 who had mild COVID-19 (a few samples of this study predate the infection). Cell type and time point are not known. The CDR3 region has the DNA TGCGCCAGCAGCCAAGAACCTAGCAATCAGCCCCAGCATTTT. Its protein is CASSQEPSNQPQHF.